Listed below are T cell receptor beta chains from one sample, sequenced in a study of neurological immune-mediated disorders. One entry per CDR3 protein results from TCRdb running MiXCR on the 5' RACE reads. There are 65,000 to 75,000 distinct CDR3 sequences in the sample; more than 4.5% occur only once, and about 6% lies in the top ten. Sequences were obtained from PBMCs. Receptors were obtained from a human donor with multiple sclerosis. The donor label of this sample is uncertain. Both conserved end residues are part of each CDR3. Size is stated for part of the rows, as once, few or many counts, or as a class when the clone is expanded.

clone_size	v_call	cdr3_length	cdr3_aa
many	TRBV9	16	CASSSPGQGFWNTIYF
few	TRBV6-5	17	CASSYRGGITSTDTQYF
many	TRBV5-1	13	CASSLSPTDTQYF
many	TRBV6-4	13	CASSSTITDTQYF
many	TRBV3-1	13	CASSHVGTGELFF
many	TRBV4-1	12	CASRGFSYEQYF
many	TRBV5-1	15	CASSLIWGKEDEQYF
many	TRBV25-1	11	CASSEGGPLYF
many	TRBV20-1	15	CSAKPRTSGAGELFF
many	TRBV7-6	17	CASSSPLAGGLQETQYF
many	TRBV27	18	CASSLSATEPYSNQPQHF
many	TRBV6-5	13	CASSLGRWTEAFF
many	TRBV5-1	15	CASSYSTGGDTEAFF
NA	TRBV5-1	14	CASQGQGSSYEQYF
NA	TRBV20-1	12	CSVERGGNIQYF
many	TRBV24-1	16	CATSDRTTTLESEQFF
many	TRBV6-2/TRBV6-3	13	CASTFAGGGPQHF
many	TRBV3-1	15	CASSQFVGSQETQYF
many	TRBV20-1	15	CSASRGSGTAETQYF
many	TRBV10-3	16	CAISGFSRDRSAEAFF
many	TRBV27	16	CASSLWSGSGNQPQHF
many	TRBV10-3	11	CASGTENIQYF
many	TRBV5-1	15	CASNRDRVTTGELFF
many	TRBV20-1	13	CSASTSVTGELFF
many	TRBV11-2	14	CASSLGLETDTQYF
many	TRBV12-3/TRBV12-4	16	CASSSNSLGRTGELFF
many	TRBV24-1	12	CATSDRTGEQYF
many	TRBV5-1	17	CASRLDFTSGGQDTQYF
few	TRBV3-1	17	CASSQVGRGPRSYEQYF
many	TRBV6-5	15	CASSYNRDPGTEAFF